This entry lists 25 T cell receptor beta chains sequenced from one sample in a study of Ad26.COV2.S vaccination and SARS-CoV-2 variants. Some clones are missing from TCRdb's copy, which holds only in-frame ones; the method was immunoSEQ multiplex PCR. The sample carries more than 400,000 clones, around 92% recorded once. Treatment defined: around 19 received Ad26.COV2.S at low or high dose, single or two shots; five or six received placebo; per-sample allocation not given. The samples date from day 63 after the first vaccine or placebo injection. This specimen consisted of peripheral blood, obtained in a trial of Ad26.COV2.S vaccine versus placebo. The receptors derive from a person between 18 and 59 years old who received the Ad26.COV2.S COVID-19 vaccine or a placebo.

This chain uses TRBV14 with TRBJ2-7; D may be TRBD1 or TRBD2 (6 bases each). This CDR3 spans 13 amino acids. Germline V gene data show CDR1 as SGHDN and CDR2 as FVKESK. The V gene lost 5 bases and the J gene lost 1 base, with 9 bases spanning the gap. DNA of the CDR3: TGTGCCAGCAGCAGGGGGGTATCCTACGAGCAGTACTTC. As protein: CASSRGVSYEQYF. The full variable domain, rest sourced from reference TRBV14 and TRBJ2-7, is EAGVTQFPSHSVIEKGQTVTLRCDPISGHDNLYWYRRVMGKEIKFLLHFVKESKQDESGMPNNRFLAERTGGTYSTLKVQPAELEDSGVYFCASSRGVSYEQYFGPGTRLTVT.

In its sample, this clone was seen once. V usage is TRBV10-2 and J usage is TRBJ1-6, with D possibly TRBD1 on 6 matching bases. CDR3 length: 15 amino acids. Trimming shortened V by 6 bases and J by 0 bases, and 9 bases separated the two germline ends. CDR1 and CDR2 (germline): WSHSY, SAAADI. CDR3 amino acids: CASRTGSSYNSPLHF. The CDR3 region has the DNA TGCGCCAGCAGGACAGGTAGCTCCTATAATTCACCCCTCCACTTT.

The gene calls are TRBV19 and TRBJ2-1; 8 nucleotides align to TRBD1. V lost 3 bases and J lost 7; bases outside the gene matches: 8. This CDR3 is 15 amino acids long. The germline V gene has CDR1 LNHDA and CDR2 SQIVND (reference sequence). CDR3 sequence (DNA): TGTGCCAGTAGTATCGTTCCAGGGGGCGCGAATGAGCAGTTCTTC. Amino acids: CASSIVPGGANEQFF.

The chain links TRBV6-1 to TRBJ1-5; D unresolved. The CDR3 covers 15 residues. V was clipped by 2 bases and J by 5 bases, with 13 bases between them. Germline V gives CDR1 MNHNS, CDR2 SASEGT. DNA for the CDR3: TGTGCCAGCAGTGAAAGGGCATGGGAGGATCAGCCCCAGCATTTT. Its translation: CASSERAWEDQPQHF.

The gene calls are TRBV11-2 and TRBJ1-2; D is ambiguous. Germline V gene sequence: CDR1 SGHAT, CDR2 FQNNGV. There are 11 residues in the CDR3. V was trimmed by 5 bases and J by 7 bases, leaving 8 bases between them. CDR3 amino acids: CASSQAGGYTF. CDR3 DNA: TGTGCCAGCAGCCAGGCGGGTGGCTACACCTTC.

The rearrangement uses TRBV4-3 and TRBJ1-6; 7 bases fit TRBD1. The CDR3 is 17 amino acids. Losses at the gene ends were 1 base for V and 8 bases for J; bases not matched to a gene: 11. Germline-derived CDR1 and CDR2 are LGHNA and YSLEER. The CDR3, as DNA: TGCGCCAGCAGCCAAGGAGGAGGGGGGACAGCCTATTCACCCCTCCACTTT. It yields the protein CASSQGGGGTAYSPLHF.

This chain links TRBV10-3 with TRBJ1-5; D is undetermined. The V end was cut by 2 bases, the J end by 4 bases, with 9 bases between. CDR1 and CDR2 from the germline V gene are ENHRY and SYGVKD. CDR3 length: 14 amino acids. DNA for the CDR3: TGTGCCATCAGTGAGGAAGGAAGTAATCAGCCCCAGCATTTT. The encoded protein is CAISEEGSNQPQHF.

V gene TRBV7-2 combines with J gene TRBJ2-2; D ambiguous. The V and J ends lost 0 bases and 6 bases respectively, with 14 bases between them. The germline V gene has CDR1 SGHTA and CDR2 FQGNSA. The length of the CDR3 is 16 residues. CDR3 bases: TGTGCCAGCAGCTTAGCGTCGTCGGGTGGTCCCGGGGAGCTGTTTTTT. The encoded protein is CASSLASSGGPGELFF. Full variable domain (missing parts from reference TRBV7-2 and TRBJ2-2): GAGVSQSPSNKVTEKGKDVELRCDPISGHTALYWYRQSLGQGLEFLIYFQGNSAPDKSGLPSDRFSAERTGGSVSTLTIQRTQQEDSAVYLCASSLASSGGPGELFFGEGSRLTVL.

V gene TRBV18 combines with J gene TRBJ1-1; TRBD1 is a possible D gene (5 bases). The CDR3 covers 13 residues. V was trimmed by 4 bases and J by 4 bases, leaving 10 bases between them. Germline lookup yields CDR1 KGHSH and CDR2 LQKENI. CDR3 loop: CASSLQDRTEAFF. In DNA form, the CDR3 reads TGTGCCAGCTCACTACAGGACCGCACTGAAGCTTTCTTT.

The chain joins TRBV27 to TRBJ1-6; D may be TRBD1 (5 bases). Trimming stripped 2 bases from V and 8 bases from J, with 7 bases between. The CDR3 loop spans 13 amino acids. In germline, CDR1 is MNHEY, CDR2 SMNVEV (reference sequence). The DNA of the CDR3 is TGTGCCAGCAGTTTACGGGGGTATTCACCCCTCCACTTT. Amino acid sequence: CASSLRGYSPLHF.

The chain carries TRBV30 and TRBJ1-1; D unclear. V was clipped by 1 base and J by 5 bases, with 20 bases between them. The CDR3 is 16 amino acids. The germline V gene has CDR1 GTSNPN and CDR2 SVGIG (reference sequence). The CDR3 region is CAWSANFYSIGTEAFF. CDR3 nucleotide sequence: TGTGCCTGGAGTGCCAATTTTTATTCGATCGGAACTGAAGCTTTCTTT. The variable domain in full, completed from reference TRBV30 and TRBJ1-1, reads SQTIHQWPATLVQPVGSPLSLECTVEGTSNPNLYWYRQAAGRGLQLLFYSVGIGQISSEVPQNLSASRPQDRQFILSSKKLLLSDSGFYLCAWSANFYSIGTEAFFGQGTRLTVV.

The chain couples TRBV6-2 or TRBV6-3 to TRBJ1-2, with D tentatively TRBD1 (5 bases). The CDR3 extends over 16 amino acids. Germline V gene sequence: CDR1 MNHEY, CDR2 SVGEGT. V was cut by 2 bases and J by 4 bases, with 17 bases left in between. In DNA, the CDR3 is TGTGCCAGCAGTTACAGGGACCTTCTTAAAGTCTATGGCTACACCTTC. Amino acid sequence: CASSYRDLLKVYGYTF.

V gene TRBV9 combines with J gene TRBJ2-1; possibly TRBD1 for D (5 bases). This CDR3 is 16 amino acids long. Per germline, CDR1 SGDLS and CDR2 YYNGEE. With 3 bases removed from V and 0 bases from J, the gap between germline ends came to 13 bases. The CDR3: CASSAQGTSSYNEQFF. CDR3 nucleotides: TGTGCCAGCAGCGCCCAGGGCACGAGCTCCTACAATGAGCAGTTCTTC.

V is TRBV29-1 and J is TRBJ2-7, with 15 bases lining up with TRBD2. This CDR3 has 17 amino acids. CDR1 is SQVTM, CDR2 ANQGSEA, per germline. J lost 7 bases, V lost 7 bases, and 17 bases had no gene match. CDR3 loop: CSASAGTGGLAGGEQYF. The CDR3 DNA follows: TGCAGCGCTTCCGCCGGGACAGGGGGACTAGCGGGGGGAGAGCAGTACTTC.

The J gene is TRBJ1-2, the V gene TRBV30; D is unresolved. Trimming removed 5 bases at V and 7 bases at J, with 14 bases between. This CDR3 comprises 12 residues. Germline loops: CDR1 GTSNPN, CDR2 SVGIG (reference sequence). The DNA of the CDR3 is TGTGCCTGGGTCGTTAGTGGCGTTGGCTACACCTTC. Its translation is CAWVVSGVGYTF.

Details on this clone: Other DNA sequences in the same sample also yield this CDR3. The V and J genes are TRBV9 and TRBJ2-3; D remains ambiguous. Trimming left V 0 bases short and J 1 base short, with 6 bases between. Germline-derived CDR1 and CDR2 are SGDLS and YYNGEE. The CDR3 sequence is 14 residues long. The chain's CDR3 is CASSVVSGTDTQYF. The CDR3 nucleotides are TGTGCCAGCAGCGTAGTTAGTGGCACAGATACGCAGTATTTT.

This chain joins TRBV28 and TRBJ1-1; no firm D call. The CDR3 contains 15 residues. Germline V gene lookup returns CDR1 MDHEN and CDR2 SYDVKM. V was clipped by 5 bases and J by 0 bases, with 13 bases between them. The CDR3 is CASSPPTGVNTEAFF. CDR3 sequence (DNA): TGTGCCAGCAGTCCTCCGACTGGAGTGAACACTGAAGCTTTCTTT.

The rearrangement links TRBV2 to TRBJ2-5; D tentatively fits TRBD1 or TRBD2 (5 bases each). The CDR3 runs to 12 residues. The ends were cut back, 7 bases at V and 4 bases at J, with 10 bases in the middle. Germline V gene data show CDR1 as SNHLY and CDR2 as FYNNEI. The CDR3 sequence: CASKGTAETQYF. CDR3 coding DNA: TGTGCCAGCAAGGGGACCGCAGAGACCCAGTACTTC.

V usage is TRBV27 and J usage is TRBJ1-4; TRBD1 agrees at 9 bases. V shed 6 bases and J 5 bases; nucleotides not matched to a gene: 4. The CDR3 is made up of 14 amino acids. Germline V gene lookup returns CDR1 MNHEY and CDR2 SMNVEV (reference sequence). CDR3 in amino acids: CASSTGQGNEKLFF. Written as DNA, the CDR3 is TGTGCCAGCAGCACGGGACAGGGAAATGAAAAACTGTTTTTT.

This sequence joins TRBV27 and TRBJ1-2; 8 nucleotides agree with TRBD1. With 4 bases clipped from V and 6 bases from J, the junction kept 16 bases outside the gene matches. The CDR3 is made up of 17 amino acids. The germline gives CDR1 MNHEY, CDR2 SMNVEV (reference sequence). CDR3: CASSSGQGFSHFNGYTF. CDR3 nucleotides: TGTGCCAGCAGTTCCGGACAGGGATTCTCCCATTTTAATGGCTACACCTTC.

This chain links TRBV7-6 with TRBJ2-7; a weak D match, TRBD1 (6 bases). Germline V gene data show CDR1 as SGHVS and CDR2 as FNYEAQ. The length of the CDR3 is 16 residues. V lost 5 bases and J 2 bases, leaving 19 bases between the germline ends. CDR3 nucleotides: TGTGCCAGCAGCATAGATACAGGGCAAGGAACCTACGAGCAGTACTTC. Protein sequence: CASSIDTGQGTYEQYF.

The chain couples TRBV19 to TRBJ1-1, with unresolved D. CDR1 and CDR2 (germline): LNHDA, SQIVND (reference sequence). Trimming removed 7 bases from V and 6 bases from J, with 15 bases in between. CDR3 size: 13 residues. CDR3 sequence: CASTASRWAEAFF. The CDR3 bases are TGTGCCAGTACGGCCAGCCGCTGGGCTGAAGCTTTCTTT.

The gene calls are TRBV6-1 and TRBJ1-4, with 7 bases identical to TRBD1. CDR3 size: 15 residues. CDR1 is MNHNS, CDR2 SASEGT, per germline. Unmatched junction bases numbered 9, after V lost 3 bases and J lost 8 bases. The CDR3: CASSDRRQGGEKLFF. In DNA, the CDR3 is TGTGCCAGCAGTGACCGACGACAGGGCGGAGAAAAACTGTTTTTT.

CDR3 DNA sequence: TGTGCCAGCAGACAACTTGACAGTTTAAATCAGCCCCAGCATTTT. Translated, it gives CASRQLDSLNQPQHF. The rearrangement uses TRBV6-5 and TRBJ1-5; tentative D call: TRBD1 (5 bases). The length of the CDR3 is 15 residues. V lost 6 bases to trimming and J lost 4 bases, with 16 bases between them. Germline V gene lookup returns CDR1 MNHEY and CDR2 SVGAGI.

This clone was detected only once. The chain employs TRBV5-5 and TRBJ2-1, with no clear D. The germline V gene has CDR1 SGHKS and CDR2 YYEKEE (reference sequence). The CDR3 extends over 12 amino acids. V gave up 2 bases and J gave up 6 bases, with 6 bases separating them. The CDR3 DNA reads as TGTGCCAGCAGCTTCGGTGTCAATGAGCAGTTCTTC. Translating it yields CASSFGVNEQFF.